The 29 T cell receptor beta chains below come from one sample, sequenced in a study of blood T cells in healthy people across ages. Through a sample-barcoded 5' primer and a J-beta primer mix, a second PCR was run for roughly 6 to 11 cycles. TCRdb called the 5' RACE reads again in MiXCR, with one record for every CDR3 protein. This sample has 650,000 to 800,000 distinct CDR3 sequences, with 40% to 50% found just once. Sample: blood. The receptor source for this set is a man in his sixties in good health.

The chain combines TRBV7-2 with TRBJ2-4; D is uncertain. Germline values: CDR1 SGHTA, CDR2 FQGNSA. Trimming took off 5 bases at V and 0 bases at J, with 14 bases between the two ends. This CDR3 contains 16 residues. CDR3 nucleotide sequence: TGTGCCAGCAGCCCCTCTAGTGAGGCAGCCAAAAACATTCAGTACTTC. Translated: CASSPSSEAAKNIQYF. Filled out from reference TRBV7-2 and TRBJ2-4, the complete variable domain reads GAGVSQSPSNKVTEKGKDVELRCDPISGHTALYWYRQSLGQGLEFLIYFQGNSAPDKSGLPSDRFSAERTGGSVSTLTIQRTQQEDSAVYLCASSPSSEAAKNIQYFGAGTRLSVL.

DNA for the CDR3: TGTGCCAGCAGCCGCGCTAGGAGTCCCTACGAGCAGTACTTC. Translating gives CASSRARSPYEQYF. The chain combines TRBV7-9 with TRBJ2-7, with D uncertain. This CDR3 is 14 amino acids long. Germline-derived CDR1 and CDR2 are SEHNR and FQNEAQ (reference sequence). Trimming removed 5 bases at V and 2 bases at J, with 13 bases between. The full variable domain, with the rest looked up from reference TRBV7-9 and TRBJ2-7, is DTGVSQNPRHKITKRGQNVTFRCDPISEHNRLYWYRQTLGQGPEFLTYFQNEAQLEKSRLLSDRFSAERPKGSFSTLEIQRTEQGDSAMYLCASSRARSPYEQYFGPGTRLTVT.

V usage is TRBV6-5 and J usage is TRBJ2-7, with D uncertain. Germline-derived CDR1 and CDR2 are MNHEY and SVGAGI. Trimming stripped 4 bases from V and 2 bases from J, with 12 bases between. CDR3 size: 14 residues. The CDR3 is CASSSTAFAYEQYF. The CDR3 DNA sequence: TGTGCCAGCAGTTCAACGGCGTTCGCCTACGAGCAGTACTTC.

V usage is TRBV20-1 and J usage is TRBJ2-2; TRBD2 might be the D (7 bases). Germline V gene sequence: CDR1 DFQATT, CDR2 SNEGSKA (reference sequence). CDR3 size: 15 residues. V lost 1 base to trimming and J lost 2 bases, with 11 bases between them. The CDR3 coding sequence is TGCAGTGCTAGAGCGGCGGGGGCCAACACCGGGGAGCTGTTTTTT. Translated, it gives CSARAAGANTGELFF.

The rearrangement uses TRBV7-9 and TRBJ2-5, with 10 bases matching TRBD2. Germline values: CDR1 SEHNR, CDR2 FQNEAQ (reference sequence). J lost 11 bases, V lost 5 bases, and 14 bases had no gene match. The CDR3 has 15 residues. This CDR3 reads CASSVLAGEGSEQYF. Here the CDR3 DNA reads TGTGCCAGCAGCGTCCTAGCGGGGGAGGGGAGTGAGCAGTACTTC. Full variable domain (remainder filled in from reference TRBV7-9 and TRBJ2-5): DTGVSQNPRHKITKRGQNVTFRCDPISEHNRLYWYRQTLGQGPEFLTYFQNEAQLEKSRLLSDRFSAERPKGSFSTLEIQRTEQGDSAMYLCASSVLAGEGSEQYFGPGTRLLVL.

The rearrangement joins TRBV4-3 to TRBJ2-5; D may be TRBD1 (5 bases). This CDR3 region has 15 residues. The germline V and J ends were trimmed by 0 bases and 5 bases, with 13 bases remaining between them. The germline V gene encodes CDR1 LGHNA and CDR2 YSLEER. The CDR3 bases are TGCGCCAGCAGCCAAGAGAAGGGGTGGTATGAGACCCAGTACTTC. Its translation is CASSQEKGWYETQYF.

This clonotype showed up just once. The chain carries TRBV20-1 and TRBJ2-2; 7 bases are a match to TRBD1. The CDR3 has 15 residues. Germline lookup yields CDR1 DFQATT and CDR2 SNEGSKA (reference sequence). The V and J ends lost 3 bases and 4 bases, in that order; junction bases with no gene match: 8. CDR3 bases: TGCAGTGCTAGGCGTCGACAGGGTCCCACCGGGGAGCTGTTTTTT. Translation gives CSARRRQGPTGELFF.

The chain uses TRBV28 and TRBJ1-3; D is uncertain. The CDR3 has 14 residues. Trimming left V 10 bases short and J 1 base short, with 14 bases between. Germline CDR1 reads MDHEN; CDR2 reads SYDVKM. CDR3: CAIKKVGSGNTIYF. CDR3 DNA sequence: TGTGCCATCAAAAAAGTGGGGTCTGGAAACACCATATATTTT.

The rearrangement links TRBV4-1 to TRBJ2-6; the match to TRBD1 covers 9 bases. CDR3 length: 22 amino acids. Germline V gene lookup returns CDR1 MGHRA and CDR2 YSYEKL. V was pared by 4 bases and J by 1 base, with 20 bases of the junction left unmatched. CDR3: CASSRVGTGILAWGSGANVLTF. In DNA form, the CDR3 reads TGCGCCAGCAGCCGCGTCGGGACAGGGATTCTCGCCTGGGGTTCTGGGGCCAACGTCCTGACTTTC.

The chain's CDR3 is CASSSPSSRSLSYNEQFF. Here the CDR3 DNA reads TGTGCCAGCAGCTCTCCATCGTCTAGATCTCTCTCCTACAATGAGCAGTTCTTC. The V call is TRBV12-3 or TRBV12-4, the J call TRBJ2-1, with unresolved D. The CDR3 has 18 residues. Trimming shortened V by 6 bases and J by 0 bases, and 21 bases separated the two germline ends.

This clonotype has more than one count but fewer than ten. The rearrangement links TRBV6-1 to TRBJ2-7, with 8 positions matching TRBD1. The V and J ends lost 3 bases and 5 bases, in that order; junction bases with no gene match: 6. Germline-derived CDR1 and CDR2 are MNHNS and SASEGT. The CDR3 sequence is 14 residues long. The CDR3 nucleotides read TGTGCCAGCAGTGAGGAATACAGGGGGGACGAGCAGTACTTC. This gives the protein CASSEEYRGDEQYF.

V is TRBV7-9 and J is TRBJ1-5; tentative D call: TRBD1 (5 bases). V was pared by 5 bases and J by 7 bases, with 12 bases between. Germline CDR1 and CDR2: SEHNR and FQNEAQ (reference sequence). The CDR3 has 13 amino acids. The CDR3 is CASSGPGFQPQHF. DNA of the CDR3: TGTGCCAGCAGCGGACCAGGGTTCCAGCCCCAGCATTTT.

This clonotype was counted between two and nine times. The V call is TRBV3-1, the J call TRBJ2-1, with D perhaps matching TRBD1 (5 bases). The CDR3 runs to 14 residues. V was pared by 4 bases and J by 7 bases, with 14 bases between. The germline CDR1 and CDR2 sequences are LGHDT and YNNKEL (reference sequence). CDR3 residues: CASSRKSDINEQFF. CDR3 in DNA: TGTGCCAGCAGCCGTAAATCGGACATTAATGAGCAGTTCTTC.

Points on this clonotype: A clone one base away is much larger, so this may be a read error. CDR3 sequence reads: CSAREFEDGGMNTEAFF. Here the CDR3 DNA reads TGCAGTGCTAGAGAATTTGAGGACGGGGGCATGAACACTGAAGCTTTCTTT. This chain uses TRBV20-1 with TRBJ1-1, with TRBD1 as a possible D gene (6 bases). The CDR3 is made up of 17 amino acids. Trimming removed 0 bases from V and 0 bases from J, with 17 bases in between. The germline V gene has CDR1 DFQATT and CDR2 SNEGSKA (reference sequence).

In its sample, this clonotype was seen once. A single base separates this from a much larger clone, so it may be a read error. The chain is built from TRBV6-1 and TRBJ1-2; D remains ambiguous. Germline V lookup: CDR1 MNHNS, CDR2 SASEGT. Trimming shortened V by 5 bases and J by 1 base, and 8 bases separated the two germline ends. This CDR3 has 13 residues. CDR3 in amino acids: CASSRAVNYGYTF. CDR3 bases: TGTGCCAGCAGTAGGGCAGTTAACTATGGCTACACCTTC.

V usage is TRBV20-1 and J usage is TRBJ2-1; 11 nucleotides agree with TRBD2. The germline CDR1 and CDR2 sequences are DFQATT and SNEGSKA (reference sequence). The CDR3 is 14 amino acids. The J segment lost 9 bases and the V segment lost 0 bases, leaving 4 bases of the junction unmatched. The DNA for the CDR3 is TGCAGTGCTAGAGAGACTAGCGGGATTTCTGAGCAGTTCTTC. Translating it yields CSARETSGISEQFF.

The gene calls are TRBV7-2 and TRBJ2-7; a weak D match, TRBD1 (5 bases). CDR3 length: 14 amino acids. Germline V CDR1 and CDR2: SGHTA, FQGNSA. Trimming pared 1 base from V and 3 bases from J, leaving 10 bases between. CDR3 nucleotide sequence: TGTGCCAGCAGCTTAGTCGCAGGGAACTACGAGCAGTACTTC. Translation: CASSLVAGNYEQYF.

This clonotype was seen just once. The chain is built from TRBV10-1 and TRBJ2-3, with TRBD1 matching 7 bases. V was pared by 6 bases and J by 1 base, with 10 bases of the junction left unmatched. This CDR3 is built from 16 residues. CDR1 and CDR2 from the germline V gene are WNHNN and SYGVQD (reference sequence). The CDR3, as DNA: TGCGCCAGCAGGACAACAGGGGATTTAGGCACAGATACGCAGTATTTT. It codes for CASRTTGDLGTDTQYF.

The chain joins TRBV7-1 to TRBJ1-5; 10 bases match TRBD1. TRBV7-1 is given ORF status, its function remaining uncertain. The CDR3 runs to 24 residues. V shed 3 bases and J 1 base; nucleotides not matched to a gene: 27. CDR3 coding DNA: TGTGCCAGCAGCTCCCGGATCCTGTGGGGAGGGGACAGGGGTGTTTTAAGGAGCAATCAGCCCCAGCATTTT. This sequence encodes CASSSRILWGGDRGVLRSNQPQHF.

This chain connects TRBV12-3 or TRBV12-4 to TRBJ2-5; D possibly corresponds to TRBD1 (5 bases). Judging by the DNA end, TRBJ2-7 fits better; the J call may be wrong. This CDR3 region has 12 residues. The CDR3 reads CASRSTDYEQYF. CDR3 DNA: TGTGCCAGCAGATCGACAGACTACGAGCAGTACTTC.

The rearrangement joins TRBV21-1 to TRBJ2-3; the table's D call, TRBD1, has no DNA check behind it. TRBV21-1 is shown as a pseudogene. This CDR3 comprises 22 residues. CDR3 sequence: CASSKAYGLVALAYIGGLTQYF. The CDR3 bases are TGTGCCAGCAGCAAAGCTTATGGTCTCGTAGCTCTGGCTTACATTGGGGGTTTAACGCAGTATTTT.

This clonotype was picked up a small number of times. The chain links TRBV30 to TRBJ2-3, with 12 bases lining up with TRBD1. The CDR3 runs 15 residues. V shed 1 base and J 4 bases; nucleotides not matched to a gene: 3. Germline V gives CDR1 GTSNPN, CDR2 SVGIG (reference sequence). The CDR3: CAWSAGTGGPDTQYF. Written as DNA, the CDR3 is TGTGCCTGGAGTGCCGGGACAGGGGGCCCAGATACGCAGTATTTT.

V and J are TRBV29-1 and TRBJ1-6, with 9 bases lining up with TRBD1. V trimming: 5 bases; J trimming: 6 bases; junction bases outside the gene matches: 8. This CDR3 has 15 residues. Germline V CDR1 and CDR2: SQVTM, ANQGSEA. CDR3: CSVRQGDTPNSPLHF. The CDR3 DNA reads TGCAGCGTTCGACAGGGGGATACTCCTAATTCACCCCTCCACTTT.

The count of this clonotype is one. One junction end disagrees with the germline gene, perhaps due to a read error. This chain connects TRBV18 to TRBJ2-5; D might be TRBD1 (6 bases). This CDR3 is 14 amino acids long. Per the germline V gene, CDR1 is KGHSH and CDR2 is LQKENI. The CDR3 DNA reads as TGTGCCAGCCCACCGATGGGGGCTGAGGAGACCCAGTACTTC. Encoded protein: CASPPMGAEETQYF.

The V and J genes are TRBV3-1 and TRBJ1-1, with D possibly being TRBD1 (5 bases). The CDR3 length is 13 residues. Per the germline V gene, CDR1 is LGHDT and CDR2 is YNNKEL (reference sequence). V was clipped by 6 bases and J by 1 base, with 9 bases between them. This CDR3 reads CASRGVENTEAFF. In DNA, the CDR3 is TGTGCCAGCAGAGGGGTTGAGAACACTGAAGCTTTCTTT.

The chain employs TRBV7-2 and TRBJ2-1; TRBD2 aligns across 7 bases. Germline lookup yields CDR1 SGHTA and CDR2 FQGNSA. The CDR3 loop spans 17 amino acids. V shed 0 bases and J 0 bases; nucleotides not matched to a gene: 5. The DNA for the CDR3 is TGTGCCAGCAGCTTAGCGTTGGGGGAGGGCTCCTACAATGAGCAGTTCTTC. Translation: CASSLALGEGSYNEQFF.

V is TRBV12-3 or TRBV12-4 and J is TRBJ2-4, with TRBD1 matching over 9 bases. The CDR3 extends over 20 amino acids. The trim removed 0 bases at V and 0 bases at J, leaving 12 bases unmatched. CDR3 sequence (DNA): TGTGCCAGCAGTTTAGCCCGGACAGGGGTCAACCTGTTAGCCAAAAACATTCAGTACTTC. This translates into CASSLARTGVNLLAKNIQYF.

About this clonotype: A much more abundant neighbour one base away suggests this may be a read error. The chain carries TRBV9 and TRBJ2-6, with 7 nucleotides matching TRBD1. The ends lost 3 bases at V and 4 bases at J; junction bases unmatched: 4. Germline V gene lookup returns CDR1 SGDLS and CDR2 YYNGEE. The CDR3 contains 15 residues. The CDR3 DNA follows: TGTGCCAGCAGCGGAGAGGGGGCAGGGGCCAACGTCCTGACTTTC. It encodes CASSGEGAGANVLTF.

The chain combines TRBV20-1 with TRBJ2-3; 10 bases fit TRBD2. The CDR3 is 17 amino acids. CDR1 and CDR2 from the germline V gene are DFQATT and SNEGSKA (reference sequence). V lost 1 base, J lost 5 bases, and 12 bases stayed unmatched. CDR3 bases: TGCAGTGCTAGAGCAGACCCTAGACTAGCGGGCGGAGATACGCAGTATTTT. It is translated as CSARADPRLAGGDTQYF.